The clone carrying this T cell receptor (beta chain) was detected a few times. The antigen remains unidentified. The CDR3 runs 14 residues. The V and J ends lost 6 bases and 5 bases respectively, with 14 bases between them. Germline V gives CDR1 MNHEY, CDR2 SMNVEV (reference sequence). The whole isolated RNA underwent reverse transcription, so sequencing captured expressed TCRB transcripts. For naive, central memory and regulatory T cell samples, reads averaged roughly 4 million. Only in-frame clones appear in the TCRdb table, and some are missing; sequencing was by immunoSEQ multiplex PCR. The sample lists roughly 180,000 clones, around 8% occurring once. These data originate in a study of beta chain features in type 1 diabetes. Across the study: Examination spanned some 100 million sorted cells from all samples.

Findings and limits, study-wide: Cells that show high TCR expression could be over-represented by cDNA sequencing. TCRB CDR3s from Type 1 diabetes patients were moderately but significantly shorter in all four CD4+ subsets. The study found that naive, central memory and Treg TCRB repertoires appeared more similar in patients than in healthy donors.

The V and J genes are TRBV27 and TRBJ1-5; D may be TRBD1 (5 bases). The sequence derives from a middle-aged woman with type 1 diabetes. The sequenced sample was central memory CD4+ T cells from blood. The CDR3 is CASRGTGTYQPQHF. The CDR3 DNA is TGTGCCAGCAGGGGTACAGGTACCTATCAGCCCCAGCATTTT.